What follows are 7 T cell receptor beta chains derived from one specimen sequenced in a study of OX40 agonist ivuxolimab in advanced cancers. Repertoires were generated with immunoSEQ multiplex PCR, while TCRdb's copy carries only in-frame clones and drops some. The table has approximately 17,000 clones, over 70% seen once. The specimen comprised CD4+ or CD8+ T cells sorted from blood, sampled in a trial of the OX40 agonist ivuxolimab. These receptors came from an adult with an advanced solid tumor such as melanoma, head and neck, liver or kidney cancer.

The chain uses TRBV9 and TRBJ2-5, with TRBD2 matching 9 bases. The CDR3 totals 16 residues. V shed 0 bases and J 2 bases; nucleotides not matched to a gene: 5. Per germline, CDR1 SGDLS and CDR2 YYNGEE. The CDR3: CASSVEPTSGQETQYF. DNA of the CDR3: TGTGCCAGCAGCGTAGAGCCGACTAGCGGACAAGAGACCCAGTACTTC. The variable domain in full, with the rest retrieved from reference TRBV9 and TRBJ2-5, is DSGVTQTPKHLITATGQRVTLRCSPRSGDLSVYWYQQSLDQGLQFLIQYYNGEERAKGNILERFSAQQFPDLHSELNLSSLELGDSALYFCASSVEPTSGQETQYFGPGTRLLVL.

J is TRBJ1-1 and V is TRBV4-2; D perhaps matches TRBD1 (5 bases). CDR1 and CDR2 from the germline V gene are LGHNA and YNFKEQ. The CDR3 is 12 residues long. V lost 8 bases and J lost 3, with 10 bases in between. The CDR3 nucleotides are TGTGCCAGCTCCCGAGGGGACACTGAAGCTTTCTTT. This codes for CASSRGDTEAFF.

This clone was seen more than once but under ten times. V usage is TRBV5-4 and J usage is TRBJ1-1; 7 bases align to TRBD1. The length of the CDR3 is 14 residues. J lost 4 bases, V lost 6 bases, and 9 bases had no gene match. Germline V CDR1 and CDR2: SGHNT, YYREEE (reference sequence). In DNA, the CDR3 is TGTGCCAGCACCTCCGGGACAGTTAGCACTGAAGCTTTCTTT. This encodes CASTSGTVSTEAFF. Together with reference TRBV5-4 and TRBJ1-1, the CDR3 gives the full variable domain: ETGVTQSPTHLIKTRGQQVTLRCSSQSGHNTVSWYQQALGQGPQFIFQYYREEENGRGNFPPRFSGLQFPNYSSELNVNALELDDSALYLCASTSGTVSTEAFFGQGTRLTVV.

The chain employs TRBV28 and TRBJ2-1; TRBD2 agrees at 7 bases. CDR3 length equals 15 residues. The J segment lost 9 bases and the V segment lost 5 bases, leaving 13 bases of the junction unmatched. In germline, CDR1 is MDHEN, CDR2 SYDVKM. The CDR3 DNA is TGTGCCAGCAGTGTTACTAGCGCCCGGGATTTTGAGCAGTTCTTC. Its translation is CASSVTSARDFEQFF.

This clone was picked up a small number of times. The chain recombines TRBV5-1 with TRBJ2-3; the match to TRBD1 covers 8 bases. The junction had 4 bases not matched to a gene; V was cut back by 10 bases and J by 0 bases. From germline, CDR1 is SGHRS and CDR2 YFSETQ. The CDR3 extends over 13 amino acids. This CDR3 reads CAARDRSTDTQYF. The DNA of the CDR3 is TGCGCCGCCAGGGACAGGAGCACAGATACGCAGTATTTT.

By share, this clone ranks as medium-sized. The DNA for the CDR3 is TGTGCCAGCAGCTTACGACAGGACGAGCAGTACTTC. This gives the protein CASSLRQDEQYF. This chain joins TRBV11-2 and TRBJ2-7, with D maybe TRBD1 (6 bases). Looked up from germline, CDR1 is SGHAT and CDR2 is FQNNGV. V was trimmed by 2 bases and J by 5 bases, leaving 7 bases between them. CDR3 length equals 12 residues.

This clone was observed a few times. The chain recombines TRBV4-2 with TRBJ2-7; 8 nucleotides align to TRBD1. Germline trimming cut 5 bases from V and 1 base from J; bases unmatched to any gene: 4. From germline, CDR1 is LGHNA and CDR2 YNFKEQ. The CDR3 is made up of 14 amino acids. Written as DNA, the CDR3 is TGTGCCAGCAGCATCGGACAGGGTTCCTACGAGCAGTACTTC. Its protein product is CASSIGQGSYEQYF.